These 16 T cell receptor beta chains share one sample of origin, sequenced in a study of blood T cell repertoires in COVID-19. Generated by immunoSEQ multiplex PCR, the TCRdb table keeps only in-frame clones and is missing some. The table has 70,000 to 95,000 clones, 88% seen once. The sequencing input was peripheral blood. These receptors originate from a woman in her 70s with acute or convalescent COVID-19.

The chain is built from TRBV29-1 and TRBJ2-2; weak D call: TRBD1 (5 bases). The CDR3 loop spans 14 amino acids. Trimming removed 4 bases at V and 0 bases at J, with 9 bases between. CDR1 and CDR2 from the germline V gene are SQVTM and ANQGSEA. Written as DNA, the CDR3 is TGCAGCGTTGGGACACCCGCGAACACCGGGGAGCTGTTTTTT. It codes for CSVGTPANTGELFF.

V is TRBV4-1 and J is TRBJ2-1; TRBD1 might be the D (6 bases). The germline gives CDR1 MGHRA, CDR2 YSYEKL. This CDR3 is built from 15 residues. Trimming took off 4 bases at V and 2 bases at J, with 12 bases between the two ends. In DNA, the CDR3 is TGCGCCAGCAGCCCGACAGGAAATGCCTACAATGAGCAGTTCTTC. This encodes CASSPTGNAYNEQFF.

This chain uses TRBV7-8 with TRBJ2-4, with D tentatively TRBD2 (7 bases). V lost 5 bases and J lost 0, with 11 bases in between. CDR1 and CDR2 from the germline V gene are SGHVS and FQNEAQ. This CDR3 has 15 amino acids. CDR3 region: CASSPGGLAKNIQYF. The DNA of the CDR3 is TGTGCCAGCAGCCCGGGGGGCTTAGCCAAAAACATTCAGTACTTC.

In its sample, this clone was seen once. J is TRBJ1-3 and V is TRBV5-1, with 9 bases identical to TRBD1. Germline V gene data show CDR1 as SGHRS and CDR2 as YFSETQ. After removal of 4 bases from V and 8 bases from J, the junction contained 13 bases not matched to a gene. CDR3 length equals 16 residues. The CDR3 nucleotides read TGCGCCAGCAGCCCGCTTGGGACAGGGTTTCCGGACACCATATATTTT. As protein: CASSPLGTGFPDTIYF.

Only one count was recorded for this clone. J is TRBJ2-7 and V is TRBV27, with a weak D call TRBD2 (6 bases). The germline V and J ends were trimmed by 3 bases and 6 bases, with 12 bases remaining between them. The germline V gene encodes CDR1 MNHEY and CDR2 SMNVEV (reference sequence). CDR3 length equals 13 residues. The CDR3 DNA reads as TGTGCCAGCAGTTTTGGGACTTCTATCGAGCAGTACTTC. Translating gives CASSFGTSIEQYF.

This sequence joins TRBV29-1 and TRBJ2-7; TRBD1 might be the D (6 bases). Trimming left V 6 bases short and J 0 bases short, with 18 bases between. The CDR3 spans 15 residues. Germline CDR1 is SQVTM and CDR2 is ANQGSEA. For the CDR3, the DNA is TGCAGCGTGACCATAGGGACAAAGTACTCCTACGAGCAGTACTTC. Amino acids: CSVTIGTKYSYEQYF.

V is TRBV29-1 and J is TRBJ2-3; 7 bases agree with TRBD1. Germline V lookup: CDR1 SQVTM, CDR2 ANQGSEA. J gave up 7 bases and V 6 bases, and 16 bases lay outside the gene matches. The CDR3 length is 15 residues. The CDR3 DNA sequence: TGCAGCGTGAAAACGGGACAGAAAAACCCGAATACGCAGTATTTT. As protein: CSVKTGQKNPNTQYF.

The chain carries TRBV19 and TRBJ1-5; D is ambiguous. The CDR3 extends over 13 amino acids. Germline CDR1 is LNHDA and CDR2 is SQIVND (reference sequence). Trimming removed 1 base from V and 7 bases from J, with 8 bases in between. CDR3 bases: TGTGCCAGTAGTATAGGAACGGGGCAGCCCCAGCATTTT. This sequence encodes CASSIGTGQPQHF.

J is TRBJ1-1 and V is TRBV5-1, with no clear D. Deletions cut 0 bases from V and 7 bases from J, with 7 bases between. This CDR3 is built from 12 residues. Germline V lookup: CDR1 SGHRS, CDR2 YFSETQ. The DNA for the CDR3 is TGCGCCAGCAGCTTGGACGCGCATGAAGCTTTCTTT. Its translation is CASSLDAHEAFF.

The chain joins TRBV5-1 to TRBJ2-5, with D possibly being TRBD1 (6 bases). The germline V gene has CDR1 SGHRS and CDR2 YFSETQ. With 2 bases removed from V and 2 bases from J, the gap between germline ends came to 13 bases. The CDR3 is 15 residues long. The DNA for the CDR3 is TGCGCCAGCAGCTTCCGAGGACAGCCGCAAGAGACCCAGTACTTC. Its protein is CASSFRGQPQETQYF.

The J gene is TRBJ2-1, the V gene TRBV29-1, with D perhaps matching TRBD2 (6 bases). This CDR3 contains 12 residues. V shed 7 bases and J shed 8 bases, with 15 bases lying between them. Germline CDR1 reads SQVTM; CDR2 reads ANQGSEA. The CDR3 sequence is CSGGLLGDEQFF. The CDR3 nucleotides are TGCAGCGGGGGACTCCTCGGGGATGAGCAGTTCTTC.

The chain uses TRBV11-2 and TRBJ2-5; 14 nucleotides align to TRBD2. V shed 2 bases and J 1 base; nucleotides not matched to a gene: 6. CDR1 is SGHAT, CDR2 FQNNGV, per germline. This CDR3 is built from 18 residues. In nucleotides, the CDR3 is TGTGCCAGCAGCTTAATGACTAGCGGGAGGGCGTCCCAAGAGACCCAGTACTTC. It encodes CASSLMTSGRASQETQYF.

The J gene is TRBJ2-7, the V gene TRBV30; no definite D call. V shed 2 bases and J shed 3 bases, with 5 bases lying between them. Germline V gene lookup returns CDR1 GTSNPN and CDR2 SVGIG (reference sequence). The CDR3 contains 11 residues. Here the CDR3 reads CAWSFNYEQYF. CDR3 DNA sequence: TGTGCCTGGAGTTTCAACTACGAGCAGTACTTC.

The chain recombines TRBV2 with TRBJ2-2; possibly TRBD1 for D (5 bases). Germline assignment: CDR1 SNHLY and CDR2 FYNNEI. The length of the CDR3 is 14 residues. Between the trimmed V and J ends, which lost 8 bases and 1 base, there was a span of 11 bases. The CDR3 region is CASLRTQNTGELFF. In nucleotides, the CDR3 is TGTGCCAGCTTACGGACACAGAACACCGGGGAGCTGTTTTTT.

V and J are TRBV2 and TRBJ1-3; D is possibly TRBD1 (6 bases). The CDR3 length is 15 residues. Germline CDR1 reads SNHLY; CDR2 reads FYNNEI. V lost 2 bases and J lost 4, with 12 bases in between. CDR3 nucleotides: TGTGCCAGCAGTGAATGGGGGGGGCCAGGAAACACCATATATTTT. It yields the protein CASSEWGGPGNTIYF.

The chain couples TRBV3-1 (or the pseudogene TRBV3-2) to TRBJ2-3; 8 bases match TRBD2. V gave up 2 bases and J gave up 2 bases; unmatched junction bases: 6. Germline assignment: CDR1 LGHDT and CDR2 YNNKEL (reference sequence). The CDR3 is made up of 16 amino acids. The CDR3 DNA reads TGTGCCAGCAGCCAAAGCGGGGGCTGGCTCACAGATACGCAGTATTTT. Its protein is CASSQSGGWLTDTQYF.